Listed below are T cell receptor beta chains from one sample, sequenced in a study of T-cell memory formation after mild COVID-19. TCRdb re-called the 5' RACE reads through MiXCR, storing one row per CDR3 protein. The sample lists 150,000 to 200,000 distinct CDR3 sequences, roughly 31% occurring once. The specimen sequenced was PBMCs or a T cell subset sorted from them (not recorded which). These receptor sequences come from an adult woman who had mild COVID-19 (a few samples of this study predate the infection). Cell type and time point are not known. The CDR3 runs from the conserved cysteine through the conserved F or W. D genes are given only for firm matches. The size entry is marked missing in some rows and otherwise reads once, few, many or a size class.

J,D,size,V,CDR3,DNA
TRBJ2-1,TRBD2,NA,TRBV20-1,CSARAASGNNNEQFF,TGCAGTGCTAGGGCGGCTAGCGGGAACAACAATGAGCAGTTCTTC
TRBJ2-5,NA,few,TRBV12-3/TRBV12-4,CASSPLGETQYF,TGTGCCAGCAGTCCCCTGGGGGAGACCCAGTACTTC
TRBJ2-1,NA,NA,TRBV19,CASSIDPLAISYNEQFF,TGTGCCAGTAGTATAGACCCCTTGGCGATCTCCTACAATGAGCAGTTCTTC
TRBJ1-2,TRBD1,few,TRBV6-5,CAIYSGTGGGYTF,TGTGCCATCTACTCCGGGACAGGGGGCGGCTACACCTTC
TRBJ1-1,NA,NA,TRBV20-1,CSAETRGEEAFF,TGCAGTGCTGAGACGCGTGGGGAGGAAGCTTTCTTT
TRBJ2-3,TRBD2,NA,TRBV9,CGSSPSSGDTDTQYF,TGTGGCAGCAGTCCCTCTAGCGGGGACACAGATACGCAGTATTTT
TRBJ2-5,TRBD2,NA,TRBV7-2,CASSYGGLAVTRETQYF,TGTGCCAGCAGCTATGGAGGGCTAGCGGTGACCCGGGAGACCCAGTACTTC
TRBJ2-2,NA,few,TRBV12-3/TRBV12-4,CASSFDTGELFF,TGTGCCAGCAGTTTCGACACCGGGGAGCTGTTTTTT
TRBJ2-7,TRBD2,NA,TRBV12-3/TRBV12-4,CASSPGTIEQYF,TGTGCCAGCAGTCCCGGGACTATCGAGCAGTACTTC
TRBJ2-1,TRBD1,NA,TRBV24-1,CATSDLGQGNEQFF,TGTGCCACCAGTGATCTCGGACAGGGCAATGAGCAGTTCTTC
TRBJ1-2,NA,NA,TRBV7-2,CASSLRQGRVGYTF,TGTGCCAGCAGCTTACGCCAGGGGCGGGTTGGCTACACCTTC
TRBJ2-4,NA,few,TRBV5-6,CASSLSENIQYF,TGTGCCAGCAGCTTGTCGGAAAACATTCAGTACTTC
TRBJ2-5,NA,few,TRBV6-1,CASTLKETQYF,TGTGCCAGCACCTTGAAAGAGACCCAGTACTTC
TRBJ2-1,TRBD1,once,TRBV7-8,CASSLVEGAYEQFF,TGTGCCAGCAGCTTAGTTGAGGGGGCCTATGAGCAGTTCTTC
TRBJ2-7,NA,few,TRBV20-1,CSARGPLSSYEQYF,TGCAGTGCTAGGGGTCCTCTGAGCTCCTACGAGCAGTACTTC
TRBJ2-1,TRBD2,few,TRBV12-3/TRBV12-4,CASSLKRGYNEQFF,TGTGCCAGCAGTTTAAAGCGGGGCTACAATGAGCAGTTCTTC
TRBJ2-5,TRBD1,NA,TRBV7-9,CASRGGEETQYF,TGTGCCAGCAGAGGGGGCGAGGAGACCCAGTACTTC
TRBJ1-1,NA,few,TRBV4-1,CASSQERENTEAFF,TGCGCCAGCAGCCAAGAGAGGGAAAACACTGAAGCTTTCTTT
TRBJ2-7,NA,few,TRBV6-6,CASSYLDGPTYEQYF,TGTGCCAGCAGTTATTTGGACGGCCCTACTTACGAGCAGTACTTC
TRBJ1-1,TRBD1,NA,TRBV12-3/TRBV12-4,CASRIGTGEGPTEAFF,TGTGCCAGCAGGATAGGGACAGGGGAGGGACCCACTGAAGCTTTCTTT
TRBJ2-7,NA,few,TRBV7-2,CASSPGPSSYEQYF,TGTGCCAGCAGCCCGGGACCCAGCTCCTACGAGCAGTACTTC
TRBJ2-7,NA,NA,TRBV9,CASSVLSGPYEQYF,TGTGCCAGCAGCGTACTGAGCGGTCCCTACGAGCAGTACTTC
TRBJ2-1,NA,NA,TRBV20-1,CSARDPGTWGDYNEQFF,TGCAGTGCTAGAGATCCCGGGACCTGGGGGGATTACAATGAGCAGTTCTTC
TRBJ2-3,TRBD2,NA,TRBV7-9,CASSPPSGGMTDTQYF,TGTGCCAGCAGCCCCCCTAGCGGGGGGATGACAGATACGCAGTATTTT
TRBJ2-7,TRBD1,NA,TRBV7-2,CASSPKQGYYEQYF,TGTGCCAGCAGCCCCAAACAGGGGTACTACGAGCAGTACTTC
TRBJ2-1,NA,few,TRBV5-1,CASSSRVREYNEQFF,TGCGCCAGCAGCTCCAGGGTGAGGGAGTACAATGAGCAGTTCTTC
TRBJ2-1,NA,few,TRBV6-2/TRBV6-3,CASSLKIEQFF,TGTGCCAGCAGTCTAAAGATTGAGCAGTTCTTC
TRBJ2-7,NA,NA,TRBV7-2,CASSRGAPSYEQYF,TGTGCCAGCAGCCGCGGGGCCCCATCCTACGAGCAGTACTTC
TRBJ1-1,NA,NA,TRBV7-2,CASSSQGATEAFF,TGTGCCAGCAGCTCCCAGGGAGCCACTGAAGCTTTCTTT
TRBJ2-7,TRBD2,NA,TRBV12-3/TRBV12-4,CASSKPGAEGVPGGPRSYEQYF,TGTGCCAGCAGCAAACCCGGGGCCGAGGGCGTTCCGGGAGGTCCCAGATCCTACGAGCAGTACTTC
TRBJ2-4,TRBD1,NA,TRBV9,CASSLDRGWDIQYF,TGTGCCAGCAGCCTGGACAGGGGGTGGGACATTCAGTACTTC
TRBJ2-1,TRBD2,NA,TRBV15,CATSKTRTSGYNEQFF,TGTGCCACCAGCAAAACTCGGACTAGCGGCTACAATGAGCAGTTCTTC
TRBJ1-5,NA,NA,TRBV7-9,CASSKGHGEVLNQPQHF,TGTGCCAGCAGTAAGGGGCATGGAGAGGTCCTCAATCAGCCCCAGCATTTT
TRBJ2-7,TRBD1,NA,TRBV9,CASSVDRGFSYEQYF,TGTGCCAGCAGCGTAGACAGGGGGTTTTCCTACGAGCAGTACTTC
TRBJ2-1,TRBD2,NA,TRBV20-1,CSASAGGSYNEQFF,TGCAGTGCTTCGGCGGGAGGGTCCTACAATGAGCAGTTCTTC
TRBJ2-1,TRBD2,many,TRBV10-3,CAISEPRGLAGAKQFF,TGTGCCATCAGTGAGCCCCGCGGACTAGCGGGAGCGAAGCAGTTCTTC
TRBJ1-2,TRBD1,many,TRBV7-3,CASSLTGGGAGYTF,TGTGCCAGCAGTTTGACAGGGGGCGGTGCTGGCTACACCTTC